This TCR beta chain was captured by sequencing in a study of memory CD4+ T cells and cytomegalovirus serostatus. This clone has more than one count but fewer than ten. The sort gate was single viable CD3+CD4+CD8-CD45RO+ cells for memory CD4+ T cells. CMV serostatus came from serum IgG against pp150, pp28, p38, p52. Here immunoSEQ multiplex PCR was the method, and the copy in TCRdb shows in-frame clones only, minus some. The profile shows 61,000 or so clones, about three quarters of them singletons. The J segment lost 7 bases and the V segment lost 6 bases, leaving 7 bases of the junction unmatched. Germline CDR1 reads SNHLY; CDR2 reads FYNNEI. The CDR3 covers 13 residues.

The sequencing input was memory CD4+ T cells from blood. The sequence came from an adult in good health and CMV-seronegative. Some clones in this sample may be carry-over from other donors' samples. The J gene is TRBJ2-5, the V gene TRBV2, with 8 nucleotides matching TRBD1. The CDR3 DNA sequence: TGTGCCAGCAGCCTACAGGGGGAAGGGACCCAGTACTTC. Protein sequence: CASSLQGEGTQYF.